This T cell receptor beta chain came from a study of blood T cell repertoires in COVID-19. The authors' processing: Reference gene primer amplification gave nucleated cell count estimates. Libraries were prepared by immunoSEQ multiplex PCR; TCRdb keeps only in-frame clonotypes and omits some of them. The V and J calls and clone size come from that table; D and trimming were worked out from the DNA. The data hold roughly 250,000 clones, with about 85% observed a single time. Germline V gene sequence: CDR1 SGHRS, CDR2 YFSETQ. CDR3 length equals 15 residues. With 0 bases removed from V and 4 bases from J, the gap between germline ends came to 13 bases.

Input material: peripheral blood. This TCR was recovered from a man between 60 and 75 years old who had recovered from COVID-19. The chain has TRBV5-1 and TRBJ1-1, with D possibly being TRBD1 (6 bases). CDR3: CASSLDREELTEAFF. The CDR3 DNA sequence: TGCGCCAGCAGCTTGGACAGGGAAGAACTCACTGAAGCTTTCTTT.